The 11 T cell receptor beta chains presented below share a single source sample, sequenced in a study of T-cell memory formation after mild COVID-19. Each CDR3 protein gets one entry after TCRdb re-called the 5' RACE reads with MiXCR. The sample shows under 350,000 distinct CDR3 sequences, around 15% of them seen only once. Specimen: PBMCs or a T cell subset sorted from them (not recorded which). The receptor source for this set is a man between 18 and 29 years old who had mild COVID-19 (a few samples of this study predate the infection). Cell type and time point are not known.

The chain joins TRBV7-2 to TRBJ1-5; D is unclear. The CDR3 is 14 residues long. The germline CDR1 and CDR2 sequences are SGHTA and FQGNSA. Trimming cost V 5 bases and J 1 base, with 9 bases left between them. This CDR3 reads CASSHPGSNQPQHF. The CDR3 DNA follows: TGTGCCAGCAGCCATCCCGGGAGCAATCAGCCCCAGCATTTT. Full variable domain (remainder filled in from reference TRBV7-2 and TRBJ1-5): GAGVSQSPSNKVTEKGKDVELRCDPISGHTALYWYRQSLGQGLEFLIYFQGNSAPDKSGLPSDRFSAERTGGSVSTLTIQRTQQEDSAVYLCASSHPGSNQPQHFGDGTRLSIL.

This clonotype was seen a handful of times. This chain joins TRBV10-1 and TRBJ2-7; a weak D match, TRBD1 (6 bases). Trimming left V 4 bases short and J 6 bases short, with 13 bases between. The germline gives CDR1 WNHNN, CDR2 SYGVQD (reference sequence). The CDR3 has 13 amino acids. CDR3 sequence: CASSGTGLREQYF. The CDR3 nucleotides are TGCGCCAGCAGTGGAACAGGGCTTCGCGAGCAGTACTTC.

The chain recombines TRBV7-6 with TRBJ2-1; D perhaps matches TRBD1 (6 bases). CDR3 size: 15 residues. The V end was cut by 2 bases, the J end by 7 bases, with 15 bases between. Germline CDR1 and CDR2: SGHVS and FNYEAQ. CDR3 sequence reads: CASSLPQGSRNEQFF. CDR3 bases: TGTGCCAGCAGCTTACCACAGGGATCTCGGAATGAGCAGTTCTTC.

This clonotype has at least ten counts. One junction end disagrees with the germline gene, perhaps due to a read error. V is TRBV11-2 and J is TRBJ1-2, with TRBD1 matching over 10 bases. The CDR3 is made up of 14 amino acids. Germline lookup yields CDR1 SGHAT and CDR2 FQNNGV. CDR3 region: CASSLGQGNYGYTF. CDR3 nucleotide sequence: TGCGCCAGCAGCTTGGGACAGGGGAACTATGGCTACACCTTC.

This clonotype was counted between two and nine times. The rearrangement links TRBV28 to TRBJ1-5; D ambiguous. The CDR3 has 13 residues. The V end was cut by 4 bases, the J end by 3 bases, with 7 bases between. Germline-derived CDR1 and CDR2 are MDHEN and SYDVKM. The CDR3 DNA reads TGTGCCAGCAGTTCAGAGTCCAATCAGCCCCAGCATTTT. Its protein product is CASSSESNQPQHF.

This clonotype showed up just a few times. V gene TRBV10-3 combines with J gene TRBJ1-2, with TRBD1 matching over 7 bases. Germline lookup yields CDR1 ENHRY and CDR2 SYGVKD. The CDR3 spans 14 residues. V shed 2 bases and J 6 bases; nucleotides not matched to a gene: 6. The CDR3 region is CAISEATGRNGYTF. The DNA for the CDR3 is TGTGCCATCAGTGAGGCGACAGGGAGGAATGGCTACACCTTC.

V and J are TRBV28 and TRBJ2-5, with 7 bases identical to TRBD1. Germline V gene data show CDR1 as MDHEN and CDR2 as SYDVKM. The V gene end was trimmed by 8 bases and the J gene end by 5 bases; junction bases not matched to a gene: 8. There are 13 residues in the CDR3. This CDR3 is CASGGQAEETQYF. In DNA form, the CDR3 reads TGTGCCAGCGGCGGACAGGCTGAGGAGACCCAGTACTTC.

CDR3 nucleotide sequence: TGTGCCAGCAGCGCCGGGGGGGCCTCCTACAATGAGCAGTTCTTC. Translated, it gives CASSAGGASYNEQFF. The rearrangement joins TRBV6-6 to TRBJ2-1, with 8 nucleotides matching TRBD2. Trimming removed 6 bases from V and 0 bases from J; junction bases left unmatched: 4. The CDR3 runs 15 residues. Germline V lookup: CDR1 MNHNY, CDR2 SVGAGI (reference sequence).

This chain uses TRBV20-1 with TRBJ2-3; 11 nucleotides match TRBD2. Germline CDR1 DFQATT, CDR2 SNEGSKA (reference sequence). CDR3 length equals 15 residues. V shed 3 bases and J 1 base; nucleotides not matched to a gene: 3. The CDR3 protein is CSASLAGGGTDTQYF. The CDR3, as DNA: TGCAGTGCTAGCCTAGCGGGGGGTGGCACAGATACGCAGTATTTT.

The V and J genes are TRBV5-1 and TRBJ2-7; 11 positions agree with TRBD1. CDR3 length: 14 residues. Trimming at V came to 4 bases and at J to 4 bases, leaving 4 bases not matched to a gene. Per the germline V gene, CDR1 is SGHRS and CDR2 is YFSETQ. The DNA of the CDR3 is TGCGCCAGCAGCACGGACAGGGGGCTATACGAGCAGTACTTC. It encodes CASSTDRGLYEQYF.

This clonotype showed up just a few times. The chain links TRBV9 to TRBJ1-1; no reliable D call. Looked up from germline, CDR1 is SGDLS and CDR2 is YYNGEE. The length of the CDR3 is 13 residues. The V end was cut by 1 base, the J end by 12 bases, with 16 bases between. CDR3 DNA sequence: TGTGCCAGCAGCGTACAGGAACAAGTCCCCCCTTTCTTT. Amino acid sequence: CASSVQEQVPPFF. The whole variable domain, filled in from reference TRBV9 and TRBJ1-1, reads DSGVTQTPKHLITATGQRVTLRCSPRSGDLSVYWYQQSLDQGLQFLIQYYNGEERAKGNILERFSAQQFPDLHSELNLSSLELGDSALYFCASSVQEQVPPFFGQGTRLTVV.